The present T cell receptor (beta chain) was sequenced within a study of T-cell reconstitution after alpha-beta-depleted transplantation in children. Looked up from germline, CDR1 is LGHNT and CDR2 is FRNRAP. CDR3 length: 12 amino acids. Molecular barcoding with unique molecular identifiers was used for the TCRbeta library. TCRdb processed the PCR reads anew with MiXCR; each CDR3 protein has one entry. The data hold 250,000 to 300,000 distinct CDR3 sequences, with around 9.6% observed a single time. There are a few counts of this clonotype. The chain recombines TRBV12-5 with TRBJ2-7; no firm D call. The specimen comprised PBMCs from the stem cell graft donor, sampled from the stem cell graft. The source is a human donor who donated a stem cell graft to a child with SCID. CDR3 amino acids: CVSGLDSYEQYF. In nucleotides, the CDR3 is TGTGTCAGTGGTTTGGATTCCTACGAGCAGTACTTC.